This T cell receptor (beta chain) was captured in a study of post-analysis software for immune sequencing data. The CDR3 loop spans 17 amino acids. Trimming took 4 bases from V and 3 from J; bases not matched to a gene: 14. Germline V lookup: CDR1 LNHDA, CDR2 SQIVND (reference sequence). Unique molecular identifiers tagged the TCR beta cDNA libraries. MiXCR was run by TCRdb on the PCR reads, yielding one entry per CDR3 protein. Among more than 450,000 distinct CDR3 sequences listed, around 31% were seen once. This clonotype was seen more than once but under ten times. Its antigen is as yet unknown. General study findings and limits: TRBV5-6, TRBV5-1 and TRBV20-1 were among four or five TRBV segments more frequent in patients than controls. Controls had significantly higher normalized Chao1 diversity than multiple sclerosis patients.

This receptor was identified in a girl aged 2-17 years with multiple sclerosis. Material for sequencing was blood. V usage is TRBV19 and J usage is TRBJ1-2; 7 nucleotides agree with TRBD1. This CDR3 reads CASSSNRDRLWDYGYTF. For the CDR3, the DNA is TGTGCCAGTAGTAGCAACCGGGACAGACTTTGGGACTATGGCTACACCTTC.